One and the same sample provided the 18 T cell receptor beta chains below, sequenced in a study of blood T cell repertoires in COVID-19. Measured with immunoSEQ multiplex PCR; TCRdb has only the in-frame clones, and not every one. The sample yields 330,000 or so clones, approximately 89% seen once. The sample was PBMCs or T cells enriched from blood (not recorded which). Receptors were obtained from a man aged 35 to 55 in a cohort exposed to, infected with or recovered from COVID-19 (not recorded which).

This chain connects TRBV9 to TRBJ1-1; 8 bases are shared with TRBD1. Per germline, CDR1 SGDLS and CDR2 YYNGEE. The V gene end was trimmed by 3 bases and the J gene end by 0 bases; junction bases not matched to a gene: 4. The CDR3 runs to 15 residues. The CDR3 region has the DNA TGTGCCAGCAGCGCTCAGACAGGGGTGAACACTGAAGCTTTCTTT. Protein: CASSAQTGVNTEAFF. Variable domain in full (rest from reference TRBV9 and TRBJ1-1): DSGVTQTPKHLITATGQRVTLRCSPRSGDLSVYWYQQSLDQGLQFLIQYYNGEERAKGNILERFSAQQFPDLHSELNLSSLELGDSALYFCASSAQTGVNTEAFFGQGTRLTVV.

CDR3 in amino acids: CASSLSGTSGSYEQYF. The CDR3 DNA follows: TGTGCCAGCAGTTTATCGGGGACTAGCGGCTCCTACGAGCAGTACTTC. The chain links TRBV28 to TRBJ2-7; 11 bases match TRBD2. Per germline, CDR1 MDHEN and CDR2 SYDVKM. V shed 1 base, J shed 0 bases, and the junction held 2 bases outside the gene matches. CDR3 length: 16 residues.

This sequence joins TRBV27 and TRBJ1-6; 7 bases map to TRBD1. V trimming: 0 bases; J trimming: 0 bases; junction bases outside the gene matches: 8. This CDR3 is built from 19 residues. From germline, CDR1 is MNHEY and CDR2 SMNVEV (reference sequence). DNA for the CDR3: TGTGCCAGCAGTTTATCCGCCTACAGGGGCTTCTCCTATAATTCACCCCTCCACTTT. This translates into CASSLSAYRGFSYNSPLHF.

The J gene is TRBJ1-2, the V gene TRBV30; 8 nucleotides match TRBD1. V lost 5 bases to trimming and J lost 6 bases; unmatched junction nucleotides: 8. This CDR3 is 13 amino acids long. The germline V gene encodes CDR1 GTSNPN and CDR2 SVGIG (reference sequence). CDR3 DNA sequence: TGTGCCTGGGCTGGACAGGGATGGGATGGCTACACCTTC. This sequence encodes CAWAGQGWDGYTF.

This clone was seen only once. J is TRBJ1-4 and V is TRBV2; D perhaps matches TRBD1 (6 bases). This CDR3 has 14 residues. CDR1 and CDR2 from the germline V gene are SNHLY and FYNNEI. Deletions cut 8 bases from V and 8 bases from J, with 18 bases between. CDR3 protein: CASYLQGLGEKLFF. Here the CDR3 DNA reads TGTGCCAGCTACCTACAGGGACTAGGCGAAAAACTGTTTTTT.

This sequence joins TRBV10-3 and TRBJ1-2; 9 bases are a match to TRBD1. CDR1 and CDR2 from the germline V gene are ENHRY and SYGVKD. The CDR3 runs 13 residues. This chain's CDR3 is CVTTGGTNYGYTF. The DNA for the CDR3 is TGTGTTACGACAGGGGGAACTAACTATGGCTACACCTTC.

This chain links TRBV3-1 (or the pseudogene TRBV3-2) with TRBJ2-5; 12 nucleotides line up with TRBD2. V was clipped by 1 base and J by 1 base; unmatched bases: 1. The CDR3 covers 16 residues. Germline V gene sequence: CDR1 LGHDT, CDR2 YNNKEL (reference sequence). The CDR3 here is CASSQGLAGAQETQYF. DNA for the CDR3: TGTGCCAGCAGCCAAGGACTAGCGGGAGCCCAAGAGACCCAGTACTTC.

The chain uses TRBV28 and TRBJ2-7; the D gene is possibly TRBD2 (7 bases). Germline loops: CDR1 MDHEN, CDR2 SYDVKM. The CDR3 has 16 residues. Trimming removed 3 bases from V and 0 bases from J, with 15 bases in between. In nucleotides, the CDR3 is TGTGCCAGCAGTTTGGCGGGGGCAGGCGACTCCTACGAGCAGTACTTC. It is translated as CASSLAGAGDSYEQYF.

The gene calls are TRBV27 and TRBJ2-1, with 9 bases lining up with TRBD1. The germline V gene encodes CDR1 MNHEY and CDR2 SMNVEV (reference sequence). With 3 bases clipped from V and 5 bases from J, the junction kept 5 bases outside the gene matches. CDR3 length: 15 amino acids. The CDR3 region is CASSFWTGDHNEQFF. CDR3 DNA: TGTGCCAGCAGTTTTTGGACAGGGGATCACAATGAGCAGTTCTTC.

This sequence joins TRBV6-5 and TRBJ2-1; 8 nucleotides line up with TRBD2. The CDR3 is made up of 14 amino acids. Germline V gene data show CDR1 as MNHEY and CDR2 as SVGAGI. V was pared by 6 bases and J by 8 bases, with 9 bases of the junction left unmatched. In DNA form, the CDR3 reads TGTGCCAGCAGCCCCGGGGGGGGGATCTATGAGCAGTTCTTC. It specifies CASSPGGGIYEQFF.

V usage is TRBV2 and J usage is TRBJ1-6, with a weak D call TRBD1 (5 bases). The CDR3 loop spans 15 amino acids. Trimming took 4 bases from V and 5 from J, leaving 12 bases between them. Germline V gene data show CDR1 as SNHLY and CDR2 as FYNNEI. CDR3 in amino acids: CASSVGGGDNSPLHF. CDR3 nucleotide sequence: TGTGCCAGCAGTGTTGGTGGAGGGGATAATTCACCCCTCCACTTT. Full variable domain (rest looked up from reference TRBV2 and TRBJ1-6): EPEVTQTPSHQVTQMGQEVILRCVPISNHLYFYWYRQILGQKVEFLVSFYNNEISEKSEIFDDQFSVERPDGSNFTLKIRSTKLEDSAMYFCASSVGGGDNSPLHFGNGTRLTVT.

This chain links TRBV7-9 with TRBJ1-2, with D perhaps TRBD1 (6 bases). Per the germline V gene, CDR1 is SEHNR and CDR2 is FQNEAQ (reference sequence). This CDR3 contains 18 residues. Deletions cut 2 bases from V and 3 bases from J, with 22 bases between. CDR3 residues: CASSLIFGNGRGHYGYTF. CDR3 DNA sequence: TGTGCCAGCAGCTTAATATTCGGTAACGGCAGGGGTCACTATGGCTACACCTTC.

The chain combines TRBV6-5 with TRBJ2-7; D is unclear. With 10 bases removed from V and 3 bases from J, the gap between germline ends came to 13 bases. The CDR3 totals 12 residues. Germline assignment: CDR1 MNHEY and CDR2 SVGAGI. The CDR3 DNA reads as TGTGCCATAGCCCGCTCCAGCTACGAGCAGTACTTC. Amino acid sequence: CAIARSSYEQYF.

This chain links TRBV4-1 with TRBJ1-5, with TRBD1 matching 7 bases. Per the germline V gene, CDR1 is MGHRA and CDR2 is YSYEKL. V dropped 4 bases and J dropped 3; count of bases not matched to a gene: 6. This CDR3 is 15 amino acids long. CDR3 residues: CASSPYGTDNQPQHF. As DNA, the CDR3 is TGCGCCAGCAGCCCGTACGGGACAGACAATCAGCCCCAGCATTTT.

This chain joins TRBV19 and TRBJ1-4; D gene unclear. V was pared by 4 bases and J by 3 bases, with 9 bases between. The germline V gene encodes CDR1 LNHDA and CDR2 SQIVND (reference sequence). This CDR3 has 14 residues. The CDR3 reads CASSRSPANEKLFF. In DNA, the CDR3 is TGTGCCAGTAGTAGATCCCCGGCTAATGAAAAACTGTTTTTT.

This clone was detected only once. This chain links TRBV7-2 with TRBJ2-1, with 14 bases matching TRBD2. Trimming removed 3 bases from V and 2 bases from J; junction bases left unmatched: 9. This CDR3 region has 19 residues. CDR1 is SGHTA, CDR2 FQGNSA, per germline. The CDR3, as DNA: TGTGCCAGCAGCTTCGCCGGGACTAGCGGGAGATTCACCTACAATGAGCAGTTCTTC. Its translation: CASSFAGTSGRFTYNEQFF.

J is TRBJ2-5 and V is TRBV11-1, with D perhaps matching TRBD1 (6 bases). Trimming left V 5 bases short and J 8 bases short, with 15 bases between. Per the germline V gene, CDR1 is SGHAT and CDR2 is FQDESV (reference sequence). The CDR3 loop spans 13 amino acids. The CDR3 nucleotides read TGTGCCAGCAGCGTCCGACAGGCCCAAACCCAGTACTTC. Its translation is CASSVRQAQTQYF.

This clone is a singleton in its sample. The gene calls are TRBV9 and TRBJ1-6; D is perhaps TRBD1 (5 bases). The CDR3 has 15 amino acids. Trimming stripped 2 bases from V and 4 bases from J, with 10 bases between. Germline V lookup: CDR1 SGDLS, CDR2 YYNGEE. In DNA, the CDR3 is TGTGCCAGCAGCGTGGGTCAGGGTTATAATTCACCCCTCCACTTT. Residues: CASSVGQGYNSPLHF. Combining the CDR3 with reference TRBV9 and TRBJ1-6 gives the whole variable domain DSGVTQTPKHLITATGQRVTLRCSPRSGDLSVYWYQQSLDQGLQFLIQYYNGEERAKGNILERFSAQQFPDLHSELNLSSLELGDSALYFCASSVGQGYNSPLHFGNGTRLTVT.